The sequence of this TCR beta chain was determined in a study of blood T cell repertoires in COVID-19. V trimming: 8 bases; J trimming: 6 bases; junction bases outside the gene matches: 11. The CDR3 has 16 amino acids. Germline lookup yields CDR1 SNHLY and CDR2 FYNNEI. Assay: immunoSEQ multiplex PCR; the TCRdb copy retains only in-frame clones and omits some. The table lists roughly 200,000 clones, over 80% of them singletons. Specimen: peripheral blood. The chain links TRBV2 to TRBJ2-1, with 12 bases aligning to TRBD2. The clonotype comes from a woman between 35 and 50 years old with COVID-19, enrolled during active disease. Here the CDR3 DNA reads TGTGCCAGCTGCGTTAGGGCTAGCGGGAGGGTCAATGAGCAGTTCTTC. It translates to CASCVRASGRVNEQFF.